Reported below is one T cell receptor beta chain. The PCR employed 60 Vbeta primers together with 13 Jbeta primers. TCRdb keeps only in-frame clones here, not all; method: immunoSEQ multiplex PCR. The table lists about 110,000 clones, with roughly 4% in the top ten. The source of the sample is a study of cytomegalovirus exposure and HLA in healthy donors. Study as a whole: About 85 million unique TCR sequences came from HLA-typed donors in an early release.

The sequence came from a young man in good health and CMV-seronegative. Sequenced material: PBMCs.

CDR3 bases: TGTGCCAGTAGAAGGGACAGGGGAAACTCTGGGGCCAACGTCCTGACTTTC. It yields the protein CASRRDRGNSGANVLTF. The V call is TRBV19, the J call TRBJ2-6; TRBD1 matches at 10 bases. The CDR3 is 17 residues long. Looked up from germline, CDR1 is LNHDA and CDR2 is SQIVND (reference sequence). J gave up 0 bases and V 6 bases, and 5 bases lay outside the gene matches.